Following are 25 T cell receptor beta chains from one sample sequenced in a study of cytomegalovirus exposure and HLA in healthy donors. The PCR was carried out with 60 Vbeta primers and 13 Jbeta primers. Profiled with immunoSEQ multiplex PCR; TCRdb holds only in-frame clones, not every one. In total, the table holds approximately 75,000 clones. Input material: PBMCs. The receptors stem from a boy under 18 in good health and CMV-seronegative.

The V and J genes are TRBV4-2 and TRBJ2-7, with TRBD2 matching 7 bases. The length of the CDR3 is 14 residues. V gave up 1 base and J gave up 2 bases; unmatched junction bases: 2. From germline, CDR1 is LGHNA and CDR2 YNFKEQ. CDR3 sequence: CASSQGEGAYEQYF. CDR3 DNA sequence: TGTGCCAGCAGCCAAGGGGAGGGCGCCTACGAGCAGTACTTC.

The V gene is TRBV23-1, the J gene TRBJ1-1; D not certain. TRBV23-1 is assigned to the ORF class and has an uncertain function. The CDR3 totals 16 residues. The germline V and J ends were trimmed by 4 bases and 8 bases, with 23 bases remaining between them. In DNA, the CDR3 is TGCGCCAGCAGTCGCCGTAGAATGAGGGTGTTAGTCGAAGCTTTCTTT. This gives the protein CASSRRRMRVLVEAFF.

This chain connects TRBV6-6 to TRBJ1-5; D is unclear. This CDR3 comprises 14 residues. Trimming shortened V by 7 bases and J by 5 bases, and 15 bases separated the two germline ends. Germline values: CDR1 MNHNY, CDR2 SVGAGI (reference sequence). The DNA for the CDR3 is TGTGCCAGCACCCCTTTGGGAGGAGATCAGCCCCAGCATTTT. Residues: CASTPLGGDQPQHF.

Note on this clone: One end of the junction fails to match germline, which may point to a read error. CDR3 region: CATSRANEENQYF. The CDR3 DNA follows: TGTGCCACCAGCAGAGCTAACGAAGAGAACCAGTACTTC. V usage is TRBV15 and J usage is TRBJ2-5; D is unresolved. There are 13 residues in the CDR3. CDR1 and CDR2 from the germline V gene are LNHNV and YYDKDF (reference sequence).

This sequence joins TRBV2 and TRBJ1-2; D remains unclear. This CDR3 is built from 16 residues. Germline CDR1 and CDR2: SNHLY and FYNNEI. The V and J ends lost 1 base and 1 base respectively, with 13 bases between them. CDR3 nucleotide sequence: TGTGCCAGCAGTGAAGTGGGTCGGAGCCTTAACTATGGCTACACCTTC. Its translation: CASSEVGRSLNYGYTF.

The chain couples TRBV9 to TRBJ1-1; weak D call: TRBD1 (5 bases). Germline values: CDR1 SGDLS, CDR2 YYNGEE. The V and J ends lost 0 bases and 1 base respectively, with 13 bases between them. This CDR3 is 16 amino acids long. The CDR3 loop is CASSVALAGSNTEAFF. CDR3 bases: TGTGCCAGCAGCGTAGCATTGGCAGGGTCGAACACTGAAGCTTTCTTT.

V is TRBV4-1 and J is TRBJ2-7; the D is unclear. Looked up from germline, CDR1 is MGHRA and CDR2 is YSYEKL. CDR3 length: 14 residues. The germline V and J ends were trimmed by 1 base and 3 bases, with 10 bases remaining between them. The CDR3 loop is CASSQAEYSYEQYF. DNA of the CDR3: TGCGCCAGCAGCCAAGCAGAATACAGCTACGAGCAGTACTTC.

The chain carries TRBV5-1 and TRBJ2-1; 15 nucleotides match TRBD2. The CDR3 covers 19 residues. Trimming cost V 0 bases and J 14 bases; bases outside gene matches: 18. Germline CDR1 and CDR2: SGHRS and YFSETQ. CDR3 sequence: CASSLGVPGLAGGQEFKFF. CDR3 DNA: TGCGCCAGCAGCTTGGGGGTCCCGGGACTAGCGGGAGGCCAAGAATTTAAGTTCTTC.

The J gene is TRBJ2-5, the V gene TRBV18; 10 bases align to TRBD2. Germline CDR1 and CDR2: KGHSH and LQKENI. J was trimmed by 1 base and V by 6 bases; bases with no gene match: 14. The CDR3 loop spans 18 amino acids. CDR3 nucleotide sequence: TGTGCCAGCTCCCGTATCCGATCGGGACTAGCGTCCCAAGAGACCCAGTACTTC. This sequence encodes CASSRIRSGLASQETQYF.

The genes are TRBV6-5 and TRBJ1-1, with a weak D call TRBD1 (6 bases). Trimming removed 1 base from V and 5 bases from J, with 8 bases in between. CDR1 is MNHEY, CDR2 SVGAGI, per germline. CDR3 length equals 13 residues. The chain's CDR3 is CASSYFTGTEAFF. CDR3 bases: TGTGCCAGCAGTTACTTTACAGGGACTGAAGCTTTCTTT.

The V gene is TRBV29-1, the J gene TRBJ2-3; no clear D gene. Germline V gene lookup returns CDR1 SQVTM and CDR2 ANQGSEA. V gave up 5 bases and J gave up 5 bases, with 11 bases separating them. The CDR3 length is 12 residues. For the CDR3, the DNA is TGCAGCGTTCGCAGGTACGAAGATACGCAGTATTTT. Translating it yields CSVRRYEDTQYF.

For the CDR3, the DNA is TGCGCCAGCAGCTTGGAGGCCCGAGGCCACACTGAAGCTTTCTTT. This gives the protein CASSLEARGHTEAFF. The chain carries TRBV5-1 and TRBJ1-1; D ambiguous. The germline V gene has CDR1 SGHRS and CDR2 YFSETQ. V was cut by 0 bases and J by 3 bases, with 12 bases left in between. CDR3 length equals 15 residues.

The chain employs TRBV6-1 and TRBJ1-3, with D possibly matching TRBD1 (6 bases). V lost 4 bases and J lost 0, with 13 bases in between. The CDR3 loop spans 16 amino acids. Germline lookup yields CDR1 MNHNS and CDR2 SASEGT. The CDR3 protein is CASSVTQGPSGNTIYF. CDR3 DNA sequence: TGTGCCAGCAGTGTAACACAGGGTCCCTCTGGAAACACCATATATTTT.

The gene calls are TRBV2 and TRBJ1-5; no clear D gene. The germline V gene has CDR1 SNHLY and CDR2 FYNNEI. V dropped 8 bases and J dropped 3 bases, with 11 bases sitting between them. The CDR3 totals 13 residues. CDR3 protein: CASRGLSNQPQHF. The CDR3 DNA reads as TGTGCCAGCCGCGGGCTTTCCAATCAGCCCCAGCATTTT.

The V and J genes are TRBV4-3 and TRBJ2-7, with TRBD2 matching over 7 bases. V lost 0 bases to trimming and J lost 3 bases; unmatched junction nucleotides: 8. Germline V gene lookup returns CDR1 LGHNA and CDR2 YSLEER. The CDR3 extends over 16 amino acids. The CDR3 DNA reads TGCGCCAGCAGCCAAGAAATTCCGGGACTAAACTACGAGCAGTACTTC. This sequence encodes CASSQEIPGLNYEQYF.

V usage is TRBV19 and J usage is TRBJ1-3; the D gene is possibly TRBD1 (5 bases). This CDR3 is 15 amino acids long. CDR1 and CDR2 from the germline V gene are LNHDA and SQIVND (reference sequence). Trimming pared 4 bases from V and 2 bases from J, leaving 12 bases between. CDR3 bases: TGTGCCAGTAGTACTCTGGGGGGACCTGGAAACACCATATATTTT. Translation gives CASSTLGGPGNTIYF.

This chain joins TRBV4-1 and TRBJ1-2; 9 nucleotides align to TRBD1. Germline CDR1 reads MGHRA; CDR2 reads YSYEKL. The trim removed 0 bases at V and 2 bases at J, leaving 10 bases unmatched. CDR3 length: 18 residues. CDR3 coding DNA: TGCGCCAGCAGCCAAGAAAGGTTGGGACAGGGACAGAACTATGGCTACACCTTC. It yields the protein CASSQERLGQGQNYGYTF.

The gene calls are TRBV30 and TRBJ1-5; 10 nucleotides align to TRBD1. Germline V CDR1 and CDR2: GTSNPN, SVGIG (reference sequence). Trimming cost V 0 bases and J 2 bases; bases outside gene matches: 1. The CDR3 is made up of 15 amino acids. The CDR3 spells CAWSVGTGGNQPQHF. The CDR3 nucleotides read TGTGCCTGGAGTGTCGGGACAGGGGGCAATCAGCCCCAGCATTTT.

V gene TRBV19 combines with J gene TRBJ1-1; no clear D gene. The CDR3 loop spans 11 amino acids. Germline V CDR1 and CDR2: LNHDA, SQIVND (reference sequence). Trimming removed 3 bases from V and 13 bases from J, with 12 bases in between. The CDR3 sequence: CASSIRGRIFF. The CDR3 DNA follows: TGTGCCAGTAGTATCCGGGGTCGAATTTTCTTT.

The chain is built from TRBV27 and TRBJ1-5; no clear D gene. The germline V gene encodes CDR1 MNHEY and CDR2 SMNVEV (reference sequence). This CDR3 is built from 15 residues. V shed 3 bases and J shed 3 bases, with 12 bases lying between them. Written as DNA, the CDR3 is TGTGCCAGCAGTTTTAATTCGGGATTCAATCAGCCCCAGCATTTT. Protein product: CASSFNSGFNQPQHF.

The CDR3 region is CASRSGQGGGEQFF. The CDR3 DNA reads as TGTGCCAGCAGGTCGGGACAGGGGGGCGGTGAGCAGTTCTTC. The J gene is TRBJ2-1, the V gene TRBV7-9, with 11 bases fitting TRBD1. V gave up 6 bases and J gave up 9 bases; unmatched junction bases: 7. The CDR3 extends over 14 amino acids. CDR1 is SEHNR and CDR2 is FQNEAQ in the germline V gene (reference sequence).

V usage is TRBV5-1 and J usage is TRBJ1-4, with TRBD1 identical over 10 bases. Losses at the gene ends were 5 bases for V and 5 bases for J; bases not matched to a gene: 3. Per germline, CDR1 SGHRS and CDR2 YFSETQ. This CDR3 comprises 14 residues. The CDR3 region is CASRMGQGNEKLFF. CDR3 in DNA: TGCGCCAGCAGGATGGGACAGGGGAATGAAAAACTGTTTTTT.

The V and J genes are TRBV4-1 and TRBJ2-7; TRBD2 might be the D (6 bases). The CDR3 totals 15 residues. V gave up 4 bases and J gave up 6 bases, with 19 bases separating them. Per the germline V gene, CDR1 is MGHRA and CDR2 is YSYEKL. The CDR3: CASSPAGRPPGEQYF. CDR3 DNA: TGCGCCAGCAGCCCGGCGGGGCGACCGCCTGGCGAGCAGTACTTC.

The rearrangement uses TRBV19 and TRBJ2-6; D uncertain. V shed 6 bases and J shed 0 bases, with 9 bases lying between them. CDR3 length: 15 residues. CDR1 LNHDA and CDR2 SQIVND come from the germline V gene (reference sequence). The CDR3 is CASRVGGSGANVLTF. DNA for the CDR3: TGTGCCAGTAGAGTCGGCGGCTCTGGGGCCAACGTCCTGACTTTC.

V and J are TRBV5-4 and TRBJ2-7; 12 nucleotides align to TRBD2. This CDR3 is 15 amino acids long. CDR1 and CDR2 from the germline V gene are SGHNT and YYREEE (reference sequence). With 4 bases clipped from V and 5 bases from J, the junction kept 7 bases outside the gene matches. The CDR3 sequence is CASSPLAGGPNEQYF. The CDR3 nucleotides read TGTGCCAGCAGCCCCCTAGCGGGAGGGCCCAACGAGCAGTACTTC. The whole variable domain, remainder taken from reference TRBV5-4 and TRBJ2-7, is ETGVTQSPTHLIKTRGQQVTLRCSSQSGHNTVSWYQQALGQGPQFIFQYYREEENGRGNFPPRFSGLQFPNYSSELNVNALELDDSALYLCASSPLAGGPNEQYFGPGTRLTVT.